These 4 T cell receptor beta chains came from one sample sequenced in a study of spatial heterogeneity in lung cancer. Each CDR3 protein is one row after TCRdb ran MiXCR on the 5' RACE reads. Seen here are 70,000 to 90,000 distinct CDR3 sequences, roughly 13% observed once, and the top ten hold roughly 7%. Regarding time point: sample taken at primary tumor resection. Researchers sequenced whole RNA taken from tumor, nontumor lung or frozen PBMC without sorting. The input for sequencing was PBMCs, taken at surgery. The receptor set was obtained from a male donor with early-stage non-small cell lung cancer.

This clonotype has only a few counts. The J gene is TRBJ2-6, the V gene TRBV6-6, with D hard to call. Trimming stripped 8 bases from V and 2 bases from J, with 7 bases between. CDR3 size: 13 residues. Germline CDR1 is MNHNY and CDR2 is SVGAGI (reference sequence). The CDR3 DNA reads TGTGCCAGCTGCCTAGCTGGGGCCAACGTCCTGACTTTC. Its protein is CASCLAGANVLTF.

This clonotype was detected ten times or more. V is TRBV6-2 or TRBV6-3 and J is TRBJ2-7; D remains unclear. The V gene's germline CDR1 is MNHEY and CDR2 SVGEGT. Trimming stripped 2 bases from V and 6 bases from J, with 17 bases between. CDR3 length equals 15 residues. The chain's CDR3 is CASSYPFRGPGEQYF. As DNA, the CDR3 is TGTGCCAGCAGTTACCCCTTCCGTGGGCCGGGCGAGCAGTACTTC.

The V call is TRBV20-1, the J call TRBJ2-3, with D perhaps matching TRBD1 (6 bases). From germline, CDR1 is DFQATT and CDR2 SNEGSKA (reference sequence). This CDR3 is 15 amino acids long. Deletions cut 8 bases from V and 2 bases from J, with 20 bases between. The CDR3, as DNA: TGCAGTACCCGAAGGACAGTACTAGACACAGATACGCAGTATTTT. Protein product: CSTRRTVLDTDTQYF.

The chain recombines TRBV3-1 with TRBJ2-7, with D maybe TRBD1 (5 bases). The germline V gene encodes CDR1 LGHDT and CDR2 YNNKEL (reference sequence). The CDR3 sequence is 14 residues long. Trimming left V 1 base short and J 6 bases short, with 13 bases between. The CDR3 DNA follows: TGTGCCAGCAGCCAAGCGGGCAGTCAGGGCGAGCAGTACTTC. As protein: CASSQAGSQGEQYF.